These T cell receptor beta chains were read from a single sample in a study of T cells in Graves' hyperthyroidism and ophthalmopathy. TCRdb re-analysed the multiplex PCR reads in MiXCR, keeping a single row per CDR3 protein. This table has under 300,000 distinct CDR3 sequences, approximately 15% appearing once. The specimen was blood. The origin of the receptors is a woman aged 40 to 50 with Graves' hyperthyroidism. Both conserved end residues are part of each CDR3. Each record gives: CDR3 DNA, CDR3 protein, clone size, D gene, CDR3 length, J gene, V gene. A D gene is named only where the DNA matches it firmly. Size is stated for part of the rows, as once, few or many counts, or as a class when the clone is expanded.

CDR3 DNA: TGTGCCTGGACAGTTACAGATACGCAGTATTTT; CDR3 protein: CAWTVTDTQYF; clone size: few; D gene: -; CDR3 length: 11; J gene: TRBJ2-3; V gene: TRBV30
CDR3 DNA: TGTGCCAGCAGCTACCGGACTAGCGGGAGTCTTGGGGGAGAGACCCAGTACTTC; CDR3 protein: CASSYRTSGSLGGETQYF; clone size: -; D gene: TRBD2; CDR3 length: 18; J gene: TRBJ2-5; V gene: TRBV5-4
CDR3 DNA: TGTGCCAGCGGCCTAGCTTATCAGCCCCAGCATTTT; CDR3 protein: CASGLAYQPQHF; clone size: many; D gene: -; CDR3 length: 12; J gene: TRBJ1-5; V gene: TRBV6-1
CDR3 DNA: TGTGCCAGCAGACGAGAGAGTGATACGCAGTATTTT; CDR3 protein: CASRRESDTQYF; clone size: -; D gene: -; CDR3 length: 12; J gene: TRBJ2-3; V gene: TRBV12-3/TRBV12-4
CDR3 DNA: TGTGCCAGCAGCTTATGGAAGGTAACAGGGCCAAATCAGCCCCAGCATTTT; CDR3 protein: CASSLWKVTGPNQPQHF; clone size: many; D gene: -; CDR3 length: 17; J gene: TRBJ1-5; V gene: TRBV7-8
CDR3 DNA: TGTGCCAGCAGTCCACTGACAGGGTTACCCAATGAGCAGTTCTTC; CDR3 protein: CASSPLTGLPNEQFF; clone size: many; D gene: TRBD1; CDR3 length: 15; J gene: TRBJ2-1; V gene: TRBV27
CDR3 DNA: TGTGCCAGCAGCCAAGTTACAGTCGGCACTGAAGCTTTCTTT; CDR3 protein: CASSQVTVGTEAFF; clone size: many; D gene: -; CDR3 length: 14; J gene: TRBJ1-1; V gene: TRBV3-1
CDR3 DNA: TGTGCCAGCAGTGGGGAAGGACTGGATCAGCCCCAGCATTTT; CDR3 protein: CASSGEGLDQPQHF; clone size: many; D gene: -; CDR3 length: 14; J gene: TRBJ1-5; V gene: TRBV2
CDR3 DNA: TGTGCCAGTAGGGCGACAGGGGGCAACGAGCAGTACTTC; CDR3 protein: CASRATGGNEQYF; clone size: many; D gene: TRBD1; CDR3 length: 13; J gene: TRBJ2-7; V gene: TRBV19
CDR3 DNA: TGTGCCAGCAGAGGGACAGGGGGGCAAGAGACCCAGTACTTC; CDR3 protein: CASRGTGGQETQYF; clone size: many; D gene: TRBD1; CDR3 length: 14; J gene: TRBJ2-5; V gene: TRBV6-1
CDR3 DNA: TGTGCCAGCAGCTTCCGGGACACAGGCACAGATACGCAGTATTTT; CDR3 protein: CASSFRDTGTDTQYF; clone size: many; D gene: -; CDR3 length: 15; J gene: TRBJ2-3; V gene: TRBV7-9
CDR3 DNA: TGTGCCAGTAGTATAGAATTCGGTGGCGGGGAGCTGTTTTTT; CDR3 protein: CASSIEFGGGELFF; clone size: -; D gene: -; CDR3 length: 14; J gene: TRBJ2-2; V gene: TRBV19
CDR3 DNA: TGCAGTGCTAGTATCCAGGTGGGTGAAGCTTTCTTT; CDR3 protein: CSASIQVGEAFF; clone size: many; D gene: -; CDR3 length: 12; J gene: TRBJ1-1; V gene: TRBV20-1
CDR3 DNA: TGTGCCAGCAGCCGGGACAGGACGGATAGGGAGCAGTTCTTC; CDR3 protein: CASSRDRTDREQFF; clone size: -; D gene: TRBD1; CDR3 length: 14; J gene: TRBJ2-1; V gene: TRBV7-8
CDR3 DNA: TGTGCCAGTAGTATGAGGGGAAAGGGCTATCAGCCCCAGCATTTT; CDR3 protein: CASSMRGKGYQPQHF; clone size: many; D gene: -; CDR3 length: 15; J gene: TRBJ1-5; V gene: TRBV19
CDR3 DNA: TGTGCCAGCAAAATGGACAGGGGAGAAAACATTCAGTACTTC; CDR3 protein: CASKMDRGENIQYF; clone size: -; D gene: TRBD1; CDR3 length: 14; J gene: TRBJ2-4; V gene: TRBV5-4
CDR3 DNA: TGTGCCAGCAGCTTACCCGGGACAGGGAACTATGGCTACACCTTC; CDR3 protein: CASSLPGTGNYGYTF; clone size: many; D gene: TRBD1; CDR3 length: 15; J gene: TRBJ1-2; V gene: TRBV7-2
CDR3 DNA: TGTGCCAGCAGTTGGGACCAAGAGACCCAGTACTTC; CDR3 protein: CASSWDQETQYF; clone size: few; D gene: -; CDR3 length: 12; J gene: TRBJ2-5; V gene: TRBV12-3/TRBV12-4
CDR3 DNA: TGTGCCAGCAGTGAATATGCACGATCAACTAATGAAAAACTGTTTTTT; CDR3 protein: CASSEYARSTNEKLFF; clone size: -; D gene: -; CDR3 length: 16; J gene: TRBJ1-4; V gene: TRBV25-1
CDR3 DNA: TGCAGCGCTGATAGCGGGAGGGGGGACACCGGGGAGCTGTTTTTT; CDR3 protein: CSADSGRGDTGELFF; clone size: few; D gene: TRBD2; CDR3 length: 15; J gene: TRBJ2-2; V gene: TRBV29-1
CDR3 DNA: TGTGCCAGCAGCTTAGCGGCGGGGGGCACCGTACTCGCTGAAGCTTTCTTT; CDR3 protein: CASSLAAGGTVLAEAFF; clone size: many; D gene: -; CDR3 length: 17; J gene: TRBJ1-1; V gene: TRBV7-8
CDR3 DNA: TGTGCCAGCTCACCAGAGGGGGGATATACCTACAATGAGCAGTTCTTC; CDR3 protein: CASSPEGGYTYNEQFF; clone size: many; D gene: -; CDR3 length: 16; J gene: TRBJ2-1; V gene: TRBV18